The 23 T cell receptor beta chains in this list originate from one sample, sequenced in a study of T cells in Graves' hyperthyroidism and ophthalmopathy (dated by TCRdb to the late 2010s). The library was built by means of multiplex PCR. TCRdb names Illumina HiSeq 2000 as the instrument used. The TCR beta CDR3 regions were amplified from RNA transcripts. A first-round RT-PCR of the TCR CDR3 used the HTBI primer set with the Qiagen OneStep RT-PCR kit. TCRdb redid the processing of the public reads, applying fastp at Q25 and MiXCR, and retained in-frame beta chains. Rows matching on CDR3 protein sequence are summarized as one entry with the most common DNA and genes. This sample holds 300,000 to 450,000 distinct CDR3 sequences; approximately 17% were observed only once. The ten largest make up 40% of the sample. The sample consisted of blood. These TCRs come from a man aged 18 to 30 with Graves' ophthalmopathy.

This clonotype was recorded many times. The chain combines TRBV3-1 with TRBJ2-1, with D perhaps matching TRBD2 (6 bases). The V end was cut by 1 base, the J end by 3 bases, with 10 bases between. Germline CDR1 LGHDT, CDR2 YNNKEL (reference sequence). The CDR3 is 15 amino acids. The CDR3 bases are TGTGCCAGCAGCCAAGCCGGGACTTTCTACAATGAGCAGTTCTTC. This encodes CASSQAGTFYNEQFF.

In this sample, this clonotype turned up a few times. The rearrangement links TRBV7-8 to TRBJ1-5; D is unclear. Per the germline V gene, CDR1 is SGHVS and CDR2 is FQNEAQ. V was trimmed by 6 bases and J by 9 bases, leaving 18 bases between them. There are 14 residues in the CDR3. CDR3 coding DNA: TGTGCCAGCAGAAGCAAACGGGTGGGATCGCCCCAGCATTTT. Encoded protein: CASRSKRVGSPQHF.

The sample holds a few counts of this clonotype. Mismatch with germline at one junction end may stem from a read error. The chain links TRBV6-1 to TRBJ1-4; TRBD1 aligns across 7 bases. The CDR3 has 15 residues. Germline lookup yields CDR1 MNHNS and CDR2 SASEGT. CDR3 DNA sequence: TGTGCCAGCGGAGGGGGCGCGACTGCTAATAAAAAACTGTTTTTT. Translated, it gives CASGGGATANKKLFF.

This chain links TRBV15 with TRBJ1-2; weak D call: TRBD1 (5 bases). CDR3 length equals 16 residues. V gave up 0 bases and J gave up 4 bases, with 15 bases separating them. Germline values: CDR1 LNHNV, CDR2 YYDKDF (reference sequence). The CDR3, as DNA: TGTGCCACCAGCAGAGATCGATGGGACGGATCCTATGGCTACACCTTC. The encoded protein is CATSRDRWDGSYGYTF.

The table lists this clonotype with many counts. V and J are TRBV20-1 and TRBJ2-3, with 12 nucleotides matching TRBD1. Unmatched junction bases numbered 2, after V lost 5 bases and J lost 5 bases. In germline, CDR1 is DFQATT, CDR2 SNEGSKA (reference sequence). The CDR3 is 13 residues long. For the CDR3, the DNA is TGCAGTGCTGGGACAGGGGGCGTAGATACGCAGTATTTT. This sequence encodes CSAGTGGVDTQYF.

This clonotype was counted only a few times. The chain links TRBV5-1 to TRBJ1-2; 7 bases agree with TRBD1. V gave up 5 bases and J gave up 8 bases; unmatched junction bases: 12. The CDR3 loop spans 14 amino acids. CDR1 is SGHRS and CDR2 is YFSETQ in the germline V gene. This CDR3 reads CASRLATGVEGYTF. Here the CDR3 DNA reads TGCGCCAGCAGGCTGGCCACAGGGGTAGAGGGCTACACCTTC. The whole variable domain, filled in from reference TRBV5-1 and TRBJ1-2, reads KAGVTQTPRYLIKTRGQQVTLSCSPISGHRSVSWYQQTPGQGLQFLFEYFSETQRNKGNFPGRFSGRQFSNSRSEMNVSTLELGDSALYLCASRLATGVEGYTFGSGTRLTVV.

This clonotype came up many times. The gene calls are TRBV3-1 and TRBJ1-4; D gene ambiguous. V lost 10 bases to trimming and J lost 8 bases, with 17 bases between them. In germline, CDR1 is LGHDT, CDR2 YNNKEL (reference sequence). There are 13 residues in the CDR3. The CDR3 spells CATNGGPGEKLFF. The CDR3 nucleotides read TGTGCCACCAACGGCGGGCCTGGGGAAAAACTGTTTTTT.

This clonotype showed up many times. The rearrangement uses TRBV12-3 or TRBV12-4 and TRBJ2-6; no definite D call. CDR3 length: 15 residues. Trimming cost V 5 bases and J 2 bases, with 10 bases left between them. The CDR3: CASSPRVAGANVLTF. Here the CDR3 DNA reads TGTGCCAGCAGTCCTAGGGTGGCTGGGGCCAACGTCCTGACTTTC.

The chain links TRBV19 to TRBJ1-1; 7 nucleotides line up with TRBD1. The CDR3 is 15 amino acids. Germline V gene lookup returns CDR1 LNHDA and CDR2 SQIVND (reference sequence). Germline trimming cut 4 bases from V and 7 bases from J; bases unmatched to any gene: 12. The CDR3, as DNA: TGTGCCAGTAGTACCCCGGACAGGAAAATGGGTGAAGCTTTCTTT. Protein: CASSTPDRKMGEAFF.

This clonotype was observed a few times. This chain links TRBV24-1 with TRBJ2-5, with a weak D call TRBD2 (5 bases). CDR3 length: 14 residues. Deletions cut 4 bases from V and 0 bases from J, with 8 bases between. Germline V lookup: CDR1 KGHDR, CDR2 SFDVKD. CDR3 sequence: CATSEPGNQETQYF. CDR3 DNA: TGTGCCACCAGTGAACCGGGAAACCAAGAGACCCAGTACTTC.

There are many counts of this clonotype. This chain uses TRBV15 with TRBJ1-4; TRBD1 agrees at 8 bases. V was clipped by 1 base and J by 7 bases; unmatched bases: 8. CDR1 is LNHNV, CDR2 YYDKDF, per germline (reference sequence). The CDR3 has 16 residues. The CDR3 protein is CATSRGGQGRGEKLFF. The CDR3 nucleotides are TGTGCCACCAGCAGAGGAGGACAGGGACGAGGTGAAAAACTGTTTTTT.

V usage is TRBV10-3 and J usage is TRBJ1-2, with 8 bases matching TRBD1. The J segment lost 8 bases and the V segment lost 2 bases, leaving 10 bases of the junction unmatched. CDR1 and CDR2 from the germline V gene are ENHRY and SYGVKD. CDR3 length: 15 amino acids. The CDR3 DNA reads TGTGCCATCAGTGAGCCGGGCCAGGGGGCTGAGGGCTACACCTTC. Translating gives CAISEPGQGAEGYTF.

There are many counts of this clonotype. V usage is TRBV10-3 and J usage is TRBJ2-7; no reliable D call. The CDR3 has 15 amino acids. The V gene lost 0 bases and the J gene lost 3 bases, with 12 bases spanning the gap. Germline V gene data show CDR1 as ENHRY and CDR2 as SYGVKD. The CDR3 region is CAISESTATFYEQYF. As DNA, the CDR3 is TGTGCCATCAGTGAGTCAACGGCTACCTTCTACGAGCAGTACTTC.

This clonotype has a handful of counts. The CDR3 nucleotides read TGTGCCAGCAGCCAAGCCCACGAGCAGTACTTC. Protein sequence: CASSQAHEQYF. This chain uses TRBV3-1 with TRBJ2-7, with D uncertain. The germline V and J ends were trimmed by 1 base and 5 bases, with 3 bases remaining between them. The CDR3 extends over 11 amino acids. The germline V gene encodes CDR1 LGHDT and CDR2 YNNKEL (reference sequence).

This clonotype was counted at least ten times. The chain links TRBV5-1 to TRBJ2-3; D is possibly TRBD1 or TRBD2 (5 bases each). CDR1 is SGHRS, CDR2 YFSETQ, per germline. The CDR3 spans 16 residues. With 4 bases removed from V and 0 bases from J, the gap between germline ends came to 15 bases. CDR3 amino acids: CASSDPGQGSTDTQYF. The CDR3 bases are TGCGCCAGCAGCGACCCGGGGCAGGGAAGCACAGATACGCAGTATTTT.

The V call is TRBV7-2, the J call TRBJ1-1; D gene ambiguous. The length of the CDR3 is 11 residues. V lost 5 bases to trimming and J lost 7 bases, with 8 bases between them. CDR1 is SGHTA and CDR2 is FQGNSA in the germline V gene. The CDR3 DNA is TGTGCCAGCAGCCCGTCCGGTGAAGCTTTCTTT. This translates into CASSPSGEAFF.

The V and J genes are TRBV4-1 and TRBJ2-4; D might be TRBD1 (6 bases). The V end was cut by 1 base, the J end by 3 bases, with 13 bases between. Germline CDR1 reads MGHRA; CDR2 reads YSYEKL. The CDR3 loop spans 16 amino acids. The CDR3 protein is CASSQGRGMGKNIQYF. In nucleotides, the CDR3 is TGCGCCAGCAGCCAAGGCAGGGGTATGGGCAAAAACATTCAGTACTTC.

CDR3 protein: CASSQQRGGTQETQYF. In DNA form, the CDR3 reads TGTGCCAGCAGCCAACAACGGGGGGGGACTCAAGAGACCCAGTACTTC. This sequence joins TRBV5-4 and TRBJ2-5; TRBD2 matches 8 bases. CDR3 length: 16 amino acids. Looked up from germline, CDR1 is SGHNT and CDR2 is YYREEE (reference sequence). The J segment lost 2 bases and the V segment lost 4 bases, leaving 10 bases of the junction unmatched.

This clonotype showed up just a few times. V gene TRBV20-1 combines with J gene TRBJ1-2, with a weak D call TRBD1 (6 bases). This CDR3 has 14 amino acids. Trimming shortened V by 0 bases and J by 4 bases, and 12 bases separated the two germline ends. Germline V lookup: CDR1 DFQATT, CDR2 SNEGSKA (reference sequence). CDR3 sequence (DNA): TGCAGTGCTAGAGAGGGACATTCAGTCTATGGCTACACCTTC. It translates to CSAREGHSVYGYTF.

This clonotype was counted between two and nine times. Written as DNA, the CDR3 is TGTGCCAGCAGCCAAGATTTGAGACCGGACGAGCAGTACTTC. Protein: CASSQDLRPDEQYF. The chain has TRBV14 and TRBJ2-7; D is ambiguous. Germline CDR1 and CDR2: SGHDN and FVKESK. V was cut by 0 bases and J by 5 bases, with 11 bases left in between. This CDR3 has 14 amino acids.

A remark on this clonotype: It may be a read error: a sequence one base away is much more abundant. The chain joins TRBV10-3 to TRBJ1-1; 7 positions match TRBD1. This CDR3 contains 16 residues. Per germline, CDR1 ENHRY and CDR2 SYGVKD. Trimming at V came to 0 bases and at J to 5 bases, leaving 9 bases not matched to a gene. CDR3 residues: CAISESIKTGWTEAFF. CDR3 DNA sequence: TGTGCCATCAGTGAGTCGATTAAGACAGGGTGGACTGAAGCTTTCTTT.

There are many counts of this clonotype. The chain combines TRBV9 with TRBJ1-2; 7 bases align to TRBD1. The J segment lost 3 bases and the V segment lost 0 bases, leaving 2 bases of the junction unmatched. This CDR3 has 14 residues. Germline CDR1 SGDLS, CDR2 YYNGEE. The CDR3 nucleotides read TGTGCCAGCAGCGTAGGGGACAGCTACTATGGCTACACCTTC. This translates into CASSVGDSYYGYTF.

This clonotype occurred a few times. This chain links TRBV7-6 with TRBJ2-2; D is perhaps TRBD1 (6 bases). The CDR3 covers 16 residues. CDR1 SGHVS and CDR2 FNYEAQ come from the germline V gene. Deletions cut 7 bases from V and 1 base from J, with 16 bases between. The CDR3 nucleotides are TGTGCCAGCACCCAGCAGGACAGTGAGAACACCGGGGAGCTGTTTTTT. Translation gives CASTQQDSENTGELFF.